Listed below are T cell receptor beta chains from one sample, sequenced in a study of blood T cell repertoires in COVID-19. Produced via immunoSEQ multiplex PCR; TCRdb's table is partial and in-frame only. The sample holds some 64,000 clones, around 80% seen once. The sequenced sample consisted of peripheral blood. The receptors shown here come from a man in his fifties or sixties with COVID-19, enrolled during active disease. The CDR3 runs from the conserved cysteine through the conserved F or W. The D gene is left open where the match is weak. Some rows mark clone size as missing; the rest say once, few, many or name a class of expanded clone.

D gene,J gene,V gene,clone size,CDR3 protein,CDR3 DNA
.,TRBJ1-5,TRBV7-6,once,CASSLELNQPQHF,TGTGCCAGCAGCTTAGAGCTTAATCAGCCCCAGCATTTT
TRBD2,TRBJ2-1,TRBV11-2,.,CASSFVAGQNEQFF,TGTGCCAGCAGCTTTGTAGCGGGCCAAAATGAGCAGTTCTTC
.,TRBJ2-7,TRBV10-3,.,CAISGDSHYEQYF,TGTGCCATCAGTGGGGACTCCCACTACGAGCAGTACTTC
TRBD2,TRBJ2-5,TRBV7-6,few,CASSMRTSGMETQYF,TGTGCCAGCAGCATGAGGACTAGCGGGATGGAGACCCAGTACTTC
.,TRBJ1-2,TRBV19,.,CASSRAVSSGYTF,TGTGCCAGTAGTCGTGCGGTCTCTTCTGGCTACACCTTC
TRBD2,TRBJ2-7,TRBV6-5,.,CASSYSGGAGGEQYF,TGTGCCAGCAGTTACTCGGGAGGGGCAGGAGGAGAGCAGTACTTC
.,TRBJ1-1,TRBV6-1,.,CASSDRWGGNAFF,TGTGCCAGCAGTGACCGCTGGGGGGGCAATGCTTTCTTT
.,TRBJ1-1,TRBV19,.,CASSIGARMNTEAFF,TGTGCCAGTAGTATAGGGGCACGCATGAACACTGAAGCTTTCTTT
.,TRBJ2-5,TRBV3-1/TRBV3-2,.,CASSQVIRGSEKTQYF,TGTGCCAGCAGCCAAGTTATTAGGGGGAGCGAAAAGACCCAGTACTTC
TRBD2,TRBJ2-1,TRBV5-1,.,CASSLGTSGRVNTDEQFF,TGCGCCAGCAGCTTGGGAACTAGCGGGAGGGTTAATACCGATGAGCAGTTCTTC
TRBD1,TRBJ2-1,TRBV7-3,.,CASSRGGLNEQFF,TGTGCCAGCAGCCGAGGGGGCCTCAATGAGCAGTTCTTC